The 24 T cell receptor beta chains in this list originate from one sample, sequenced in a study of graft-versus-host responses after intestinal transplantation. Sequenced by immunoSEQ multiplex PCR; TCRdb stores in-frame clones only, minus some. The sample has more than 90,000 clones, 85% to 95% seen once; the top ten hold about 0.25%. No antigen has been assigned to these receptors. Sequenced material: unstimulated CD4+ T cells sorted from spleen or lymph node cells, taken before transplant. The receptors stem from a human donor who was the organ donor for an intestinal transplant.

The chain carries TRBV4-1 and TRBJ1-3; D uncertain. V was trimmed by 2 bases and J by 4 bases, leaving 12 bases between them. The length of the CDR3 is 15 residues. The germline V gene encodes CDR1 MGHRA and CDR2 YSYEKL. CDR3 nucleotide sequence: TGCGCCAGCAGCCAAAGGATCATTACCGGAAACACCATATATTTT. Translation: CASSQRIITGNTIYF.

The chain is built from TRBV28 and TRBJ1-3; 9 bases line up with TRBD1. The CDR3 is made up of 16 amino acids. Germline CDR1 reads MDHEN; CDR2 reads SYDVKM. V lost 6 bases, J lost 1 base, and 7 bases stayed unmatched. The CDR3: CASSHSGTGSGNTIYF. CDR3 nucleotides: TGTGCCAGCAGCCACTCCGGGACAGGGTCTGGAAACACCATATATTTT.

For this clone: The sample holds other DNA sequences that translate to the same CDR3. The chain has TRBV4-3 and TRBJ1-1; possible D gene TRBD1, 5 bases. The germline V gene encodes CDR1 LGHNA and CDR2 YSLEER. The V and J ends lost 0 bases and 5 bases respectively, with 10 bases between them. CDR3 length: 14 residues. The CDR3 DNA reads as TGCGCCAGCAGCCAAGAAGGGGTCGGGACTGAAGCTTTCTTT. Its protein product is CASSQEGVGTEAFF.

The chain combines TRBV19 with TRBJ2-1; possibly TRBD1 for D (5 bases). Germline lookup yields CDR1 LNHDA and CDR2 SQIVND (reference sequence). This CDR3 is 16 amino acids long. With 7 bases removed from V and 0 bases from J, the gap between germline ends came to 16 bases. The CDR3 spells CASTSSRGFSYNEQFF. Written as DNA, the CDR3 is TGTGCCAGTACAAGTTCTAGGGGATTCTCCTACAATGAGCAGTTCTTC.

The J gene is TRBJ2-2, the V gene TRBV9; D call uncertain. The CDR3 spans 13 residues. V was shortened by 1 base and J by 5 bases, with 6 bases between the two germline ends. CDR1 is SGDLS, CDR2 YYNGEE, per germline. CDR3 bases: TGTGCCAGCAGCGTAATCGGGACCGGGGAGCTGTTTTTT. Translated, it gives CASSVIGTGELFF. Based on the CDR3 plus reference TRBV9 and TRBJ2-2, the full variable domain is DSGVTQTPKHLITATGQRVTLRCSPRSGDLSVYWYQQSLDQGLQFLIQYYNGEERAKGNILERFSAQQFPDLHSELNLSSLELGDSALYFCASSVIGTGELFFGEGSRLTVL.

The V gene is TRBV5-1, the J gene TRBJ2-5; the D is unclear. The V end lost 2 bases, the J end lost 5 bases, and 16 bases lay between the germline ends. CDR1 and CDR2 from the germline V gene are SGHRS and YFSETQ. The CDR3 runs to 15 residues. CDR3 nucleotides: TGCGCCAGCAGCTTCGGTCGGCTTGAGTCGGAGACCCAGTACTTC. This gives the protein CASSFGRLESETQYF.

The chain links TRBV13 to TRBJ2-1; 7 bases agree with TRBD1. After removal of 3 bases from V and 16 bases from J, the junction contained 12 bases not matched to a gene. Germline V gene lookup returns CDR1 PRHDT and CDR2 FYEKMQ (reference sequence). The CDR3 runs to 13 residues. The CDR3 nucleotides are TGTGCCAGCAGCTTCCTTGAGGGGGCGGTTATCTTCTTC. This sequence encodes CASSFLEGAVIFF.

The CDR3 region has the DNA TGTGCCAGCAGCCCCTCCAGCGGGATAGAGAATGAGCAGTTCTTC. As protein: CASSPSSGIENEQFF. The V gene is TRBV11-2, the J gene TRBJ2-1; 7 nucleotides agree with TRBD2. J lost 7 bases, V lost 5 bases, and 11 bases had no gene match. The CDR3 sequence is 15 residues long. Germline V gene sequence: CDR1 SGHAT, CDR2 FQNNGV.

On this clone: The junction shows a germline mismatch at one end, possibly a read error. Additional DNA sequences in this sample encode the identical CDR3. The chain couples TRBV20-1 to TRBJ2-1, with D unresolved. This CDR3 is built from 10 residues. Germline lookup yields CDR1 DFQATT and CDR2 SNEGSKA (reference sequence). The CDR3 region is CSALENEQFF. As DNA, the CDR3 is TGCAGTGCTCTAGAGAATGAACAGTTCTTC.

This chain uses TRBV11-2 with TRBJ2-7; D remains unclear. Germline assignment: CDR1 SGHAT and CDR2 FQNNGV. The CDR3 is made up of 13 amino acids. Trimming pared 5 bases from V and 3 bases from J, leaving 11 bases between. CDR3 nucleotides: TGTGCCAGCAGCCCGGACGTGTTCTACGAGCAGTACTTC. Translating gives CASSPDVFYEQYF.

J is TRBJ1-5 and V is TRBV28, with 7 bases fitting TRBD1. With V trimmed by 5 bases and J by 2 bases, 12 bases remained unmatched. Germline values: CDR1 MDHEN, CDR2 SYDVKM. The CDR3 sequence is 17 residues long. The CDR3 sequence: CASSTTTGLNGNQPQHF. The CDR3 DNA follows: TGTGCCAGCAGTACAACGACAGGGTTAAACGGCAATCAGCCCCAGCATTTT.

The rearrangement uses TRBV5-4 and TRBJ1-2, with D possibly being TRBD1 (6 bases). This CDR3 is 15 amino acids long. V was pared by 4 bases and J by 6 bases, with 19 bases between. The germline V gene encodes CDR1 SGHNT and CDR2 YYREEE (reference sequence). The CDR3 region is CASSPQDSLKDGYTF. The CDR3 DNA sequence: TGTGCCAGCAGCCCGCAGGACAGTTTAAAGGATGGCTACACCTTC.

The V call is TRBV5-1, the J call TRBJ1-1, with 7 bases identical to TRBD1. This CDR3 spans 15 amino acids. The V gene end was trimmed by 4 bases and the J gene end by 1 base; junction bases not matched to a gene: 7. Germline CDR1 and CDR2: SGHRS and YFSETQ. In DNA, the CDR3 is TGCGCCAGCAGCATAAACAGGGGCTCGAACACTGAAGCTTTCTTT. Protein: CASSINRGSNTEAFF.

This clone was counted a few times. This specimen includes other DNA sequences encoding the same CDR3. The CDR3 is CASSLGLAGETQYF. As DNA, the CDR3 is TGTGCCAGCAGCTTAGGACTAGCGGGAGAGACCCAGTACTTC. The chain has TRBV7-2 and TRBJ2-5; TRBD2 agrees at 10 bases. The junction had 0 bases not matched to a gene; V was cut back by 1 base and J by 4 bases. The CDR3 is made up of 14 amino acids. Looked up from germline, CDR1 is SGHTA and CDR2 is FQGNSA.

The gene calls are TRBV18 and TRBJ2-1; D might be TRBD1 or TRBD2, each matching 5 bases. Germline CDR1 and CDR2: KGHSH and LQKENI. Trimming stripped 1 base from V and 0 bases from J, with 10 bases between. The CDR3 has 16 amino acids. For the CDR3, the DNA is TGTGCCAGCTCACCACTCTGGGGGAGCTCCTACAATGAGCAGTTCTTC. It yields the protein CASSPLWGSSYNEQFF.

This rearrangement joins TRBV10-3 to TRBJ2-3; D remains unclear. The germline V gene encodes CDR1 ENHRY and CDR2 SYGVKD. The CDR3 is made up of 16 amino acids. V lost 3 bases and J lost 2, with 15 bases in between. The CDR3 sequence is CAISETPSGVTDTQYF. The CDR3 nucleotides read TGTGCCATCAGTGAAACACCATCCGGCGTCACAGATACGCAGTATTTT.

The V call is TRBV30, the J call TRBJ2-7; D is possibly TRBD2 (6 bases). The CDR3 has 14 amino acids. V dropped 6 bases and J dropped 1 base, with 16 bases sitting between them. Per germline, CDR1 GTSNPN and CDR2 SVGIG (reference sequence). Written as DNA, the CDR3 is TGTGCCTGTCACAGGTGGGGGGTATCCTACGAGCAGTACTTC. As protein: CACHRWGVSYEQYF.

This rearrangement joins TRBV6-1 to TRBJ2-4; tentative D call: TRBD2 (7 bases). Germline values: CDR1 MNHNS, CDR2 SASEGT. Trimming cost V 6 bases and J 3 bases, with 12 bases left between them. The CDR3 is made up of 14 amino acids. The CDR3 DNA sequence: TGTGCCAGCAGCAACAGGGAGGGCAAAAACATTCAGTACTTC. Residues: CASSNREGKNIQYF.

The chain links TRBV5-1 to TRBJ2-4, with D perhaps TRBD1 (5 bases). V was cut by 0 bases and J by 1 base, with 8 bases left in between. This CDR3 is built from 15 residues. Germline V lookup: CDR1 SGHRS, CDR2 YFSETQ. For the CDR3, the DNA is TGCGCCAGCAGCTTGGCGGCAGGGGCCAAAAACATTCAGTACTTC. It yields the protein CASSLAAGAKNIQYF.

J is TRBJ2-7 and V is TRBV7-8; TRBD2 matches 14 bases. The CDR3 runs 18 residues. In germline, CDR1 is SGHVS, CDR2 FQNEAQ. V was clipped by 5 bases and J by 3 bases; unmatched bases: 12. The CDR3 sequence is CASSPGRGLAGAYYEQYF. The CDR3 DNA reads as TGTGCCAGCAGCCCGGGGAGGGGACTAGCGGGAGCGTACTACGAGCAGTACTTC.

The chain couples TRBV19 to TRBJ1-1; D is possibly TRBD1 (6 bases). The CDR3 loop spans 13 amino acids. V lost 5 bases and J lost 4, with 11 bases in between. In germline, CDR1 is LNHDA, CDR2 SQIVND (reference sequence). The CDR3 loop is CASSQGTSTEAFF. DNA for the CDR3: TGTGCCAGTAGTCAGGGGACCTCCACTGAAGCTTTCTTT.

This clone was counted once. The chain joins TRBV25-1 to TRBJ1-3, with D unclear. Germline V gene data show CDR1 as MGHDK and CDR2 as SYGVNS. Trimming took off 7 bases at V and 0 bases at J, with 13 bases between the two ends. This CDR3 spans 15 amino acids. The CDR3 reads CASINSRTSGNTIYF. The DNA of the CDR3 is TGTGCCAGCATTAACAGCCGTACCTCTGGAAACACCATATATTTT.

This chain connects TRBV5-1 to TRBJ1-1; D call uncertain. V gave up 4 bases and J gave up 4 bases, with 14 bases separating them. The CDR3 runs 14 residues. Germline lookup yields CDR1 SGHRS and CDR2 YFSETQ. CDR3 in amino acids: CASSQGRTSTEAFF. CDR3 DNA: TGCGCCAGCAGCCAAGGGCGAACCAGCACTGAAGCTTTCTTT. Full variable domain (outside the CDR3, taken from reference TRBV5-1 and TRBJ1-1): KAGVTQTPRYLIKTRGQQVTLSCSPISGHRSVSWYQQTPGQGLQFLFEYFSETQRNKGNFPGRFSGRQFSNSRSEMNVSTLELGDSALYLCASSQGRTSTEAFFGQGTRLTVV.

J is TRBJ2-1 and V is TRBV30; D perhaps matches TRBD2 (7 bases). The ends were cut back, 3 bases at V and 6 bases at J, with 21 bases in the middle. The CDR3 is 16 residues long. Germline V gene data show CDR1 as GTSNPN and CDR2 as SVGIG (reference sequence). The CDR3: CAWRGGLGGVFNEQFF. In nucleotides, the CDR3 is TGTGCCTGGAGGGGCGGACTAGGGGGGGTTTTCAATGAGCAGTTCTTC.